This entry concerns a single TCR beta chain. This entry is derived from a study of blood T cell repertoires in COVID-19. In the study overall: The study drew acute and convalescent COVID-19 samples from the United States, Italy and Spain. Nucleic acid was either cDNA or gDNA, and it came from T cells, B-cell-depleted T cells, or PBMCs.

Germline CDR1 reads SGHRS; CDR2 reads YFSETQ. V shed 0 bases, J shed 4 bases, and the junction held 3 bases outside the gene matches. The CDR3 consists of 16 residues. Original methodology: Amplifying reference gene primers gave estimates of nucleated cell counts. Produced via immunoSEQ multiplex PCR; TCRdb's table is partial and in-frame only. The DNA was the basis for D and trimming; V, J and clone size are from that table. This table has about 59,000 clones, 80% appearing once. The specimen was peripheral blood. The clonotype was recovered from a man aged 55 to 70 with acute or convalescent COVID-19. The chain employs TRBV5-1 and TRBJ2-3, with 12 bases that match TRBD2. In DNA, the CDR3 is TGCGCCAGCAGCTTGGTACTAGCGGGGGGTTCAGATACGCAGTATTTT. It codes for CASSLVLAGGSDTQYF. Full variable domain (remainder filled in from reference TRBV5-1 and TRBJ2-3): KAGVTQTPRYLIKTRGQQVTLSCSPISGHRSVSWYQQTPGQGLQFLFEYFSETQRNKGNFPGRFSGRQFSNSRSEMNVSTLELGDSALYLCASSLVLAGGSDTQYFGPGTRLTVL.